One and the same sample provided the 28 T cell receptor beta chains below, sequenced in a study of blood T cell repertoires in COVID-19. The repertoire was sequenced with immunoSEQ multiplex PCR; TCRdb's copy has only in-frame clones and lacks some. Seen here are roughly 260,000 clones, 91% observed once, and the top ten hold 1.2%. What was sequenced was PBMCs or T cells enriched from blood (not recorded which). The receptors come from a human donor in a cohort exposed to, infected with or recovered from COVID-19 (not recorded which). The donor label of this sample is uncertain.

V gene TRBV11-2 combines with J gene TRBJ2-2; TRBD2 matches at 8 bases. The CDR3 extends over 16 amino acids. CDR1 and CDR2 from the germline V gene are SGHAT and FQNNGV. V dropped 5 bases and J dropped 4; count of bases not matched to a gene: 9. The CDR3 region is CASSHPTGGGTGELFF. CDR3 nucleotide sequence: TGTGCCAGCAGCCACCCCACGGGGGGGGGCACCGGGGAGCTGTTTTTT.

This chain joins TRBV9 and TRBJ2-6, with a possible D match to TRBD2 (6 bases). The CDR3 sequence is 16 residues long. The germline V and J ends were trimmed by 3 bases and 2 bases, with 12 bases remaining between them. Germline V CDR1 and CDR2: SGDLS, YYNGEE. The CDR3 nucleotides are TGTGCCAGCAGCGCCTTCAGGAGGGCTGGGGCCAACGTCCTGACTTTC. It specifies CASSAFRRAGANVLTF.

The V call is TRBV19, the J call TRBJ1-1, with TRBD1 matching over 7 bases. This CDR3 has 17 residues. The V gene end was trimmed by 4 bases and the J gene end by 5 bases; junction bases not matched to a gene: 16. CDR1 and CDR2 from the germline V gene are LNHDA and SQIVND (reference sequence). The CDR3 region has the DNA TGTGCCAGTAGTAGATTTGGAGGGGGCGAGATAAGGACTGAAGCTTTCTTT. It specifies CASSRFGGGEIRTEAFF.

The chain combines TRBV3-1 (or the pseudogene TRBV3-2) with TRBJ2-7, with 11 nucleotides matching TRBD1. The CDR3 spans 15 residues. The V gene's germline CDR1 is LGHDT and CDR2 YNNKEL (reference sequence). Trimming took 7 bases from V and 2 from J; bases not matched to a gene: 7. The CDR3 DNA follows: TGTGCCAGCACTCCCGGGGGACAGGGGGCCTACGAGCAGTACTTC. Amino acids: CASTPGGQGAYEQYF.

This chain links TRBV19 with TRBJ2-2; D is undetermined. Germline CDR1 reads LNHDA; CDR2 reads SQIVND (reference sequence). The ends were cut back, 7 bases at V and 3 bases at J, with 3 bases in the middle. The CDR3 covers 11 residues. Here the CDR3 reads CASTDTGELFF. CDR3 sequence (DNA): TGTGCCAGTACGGACACCGGGGAGCTGTTTTTT.

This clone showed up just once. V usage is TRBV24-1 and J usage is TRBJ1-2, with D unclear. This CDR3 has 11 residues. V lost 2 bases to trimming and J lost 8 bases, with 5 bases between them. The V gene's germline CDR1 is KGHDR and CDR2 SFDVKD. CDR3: CATSDSRGYTF. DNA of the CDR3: TGTGCCACCAGTGATTCCCGGGGCTACACCTTC.

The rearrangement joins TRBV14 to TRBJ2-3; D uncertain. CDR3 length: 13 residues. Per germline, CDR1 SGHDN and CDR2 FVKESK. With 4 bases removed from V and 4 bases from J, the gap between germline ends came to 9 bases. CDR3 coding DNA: TGTGCCAGCAGCCCCCAGGCTCCAGATACGCAGTATTTT. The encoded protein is CASSPQAPDTQYF.

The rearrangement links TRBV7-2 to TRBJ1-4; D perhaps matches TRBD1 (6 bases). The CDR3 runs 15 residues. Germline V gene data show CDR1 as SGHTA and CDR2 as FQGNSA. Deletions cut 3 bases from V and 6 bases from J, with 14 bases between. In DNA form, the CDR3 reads TGTGCCAGCAGCTTTTCCAACAGGGCCCATGAAAAACTGTTTTTT. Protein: CASSFSNRAHEKLFF.

In DNA form, the CDR3 reads TGTGCCAGCAGCTCCTCGGGGGGGCCGGGCGAGACCCAGTACTTC. This gives the protein CASSSSGGPGETQYF. The V call is TRBV7-8, the J call TRBJ2-5; TRBD2 aligns across 8 bases. With 4 bases clipped from V and 5 bases from J, the junction kept 9 bases outside the gene matches. Looked up from germline, CDR1 is SGHVS and CDR2 is FQNEAQ. This CDR3 region has 15 residues.

CDR3 in DNA: TGTGCCAGCAGCTTGGGCACTAGCGGGTGGGATGAGCAGTTCTTC. This encodes CASSLGTSGWDEQFF. This chain connects TRBV5-8 to TRBJ2-1; 9 bases align to TRBD2. Germline CDR1 is SGHTS and CDR2 is YDEGEE. V lost 0 bases and J lost 8; bases outside the gene matches: 6. The length of the CDR3 is 15 residues.

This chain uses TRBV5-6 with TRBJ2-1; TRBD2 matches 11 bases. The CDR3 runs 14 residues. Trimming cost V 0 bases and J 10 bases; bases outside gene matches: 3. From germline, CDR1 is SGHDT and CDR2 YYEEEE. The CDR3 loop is CASSLALAGGEQFF. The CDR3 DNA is TGTGCCAGCAGCTTGGCGTTAGCGGGGGGGGAGCAGTTCTTC.

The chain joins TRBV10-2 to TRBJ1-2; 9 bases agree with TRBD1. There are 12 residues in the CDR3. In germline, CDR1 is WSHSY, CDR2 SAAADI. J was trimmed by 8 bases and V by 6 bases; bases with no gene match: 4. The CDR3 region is CASRQGANGYTF. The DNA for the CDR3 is TGCGCCAGCAGACAGGGGGCGAACGGCTACACCTTC.

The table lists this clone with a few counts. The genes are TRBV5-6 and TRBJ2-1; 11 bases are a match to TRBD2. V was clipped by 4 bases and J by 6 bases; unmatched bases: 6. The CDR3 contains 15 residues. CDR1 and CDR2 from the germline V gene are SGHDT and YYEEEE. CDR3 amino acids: CASSGLTSGANEQFF. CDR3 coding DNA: TGTGCCAGCAGCGGGTTGACTAGCGGGGCCAATGAGCAGTTCTTC.

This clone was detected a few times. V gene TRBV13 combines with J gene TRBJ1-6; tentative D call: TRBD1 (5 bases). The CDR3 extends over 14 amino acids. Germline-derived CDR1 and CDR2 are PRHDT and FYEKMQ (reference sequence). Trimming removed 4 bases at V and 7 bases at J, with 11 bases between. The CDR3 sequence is CASSYRAGNSPLHF. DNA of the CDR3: TGTGCCAGCAGCTATCGGGCAGGGAATTCACCCCTCCACTTT.

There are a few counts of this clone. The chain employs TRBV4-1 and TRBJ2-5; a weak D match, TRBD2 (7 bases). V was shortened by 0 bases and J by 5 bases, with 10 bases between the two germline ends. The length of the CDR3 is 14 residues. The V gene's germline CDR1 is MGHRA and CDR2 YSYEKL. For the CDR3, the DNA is TGCGCCAGCAGCCAAGACAGGGGAGGGGAGACCCAGTACTTC. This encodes CASSQDRGGETQYF.

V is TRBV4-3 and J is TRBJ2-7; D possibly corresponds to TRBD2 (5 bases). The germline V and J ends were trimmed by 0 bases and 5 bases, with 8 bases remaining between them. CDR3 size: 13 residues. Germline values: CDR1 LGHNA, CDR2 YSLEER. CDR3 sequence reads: CASSQDRRNEQYF. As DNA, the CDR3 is TGCGCCAGCAGCCAAGATAGGAGGAACGAGCAGTACTTC.

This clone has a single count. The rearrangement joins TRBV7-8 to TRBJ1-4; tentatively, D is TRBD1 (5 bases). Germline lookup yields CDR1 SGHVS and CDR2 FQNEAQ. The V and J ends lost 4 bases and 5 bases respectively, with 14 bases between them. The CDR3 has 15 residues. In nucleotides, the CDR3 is TGTGCCAGCAGCTCGACAGCCCCCTTCAATGAAAAACTGTTTTTT. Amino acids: CASSSTAPFNEKLFF.

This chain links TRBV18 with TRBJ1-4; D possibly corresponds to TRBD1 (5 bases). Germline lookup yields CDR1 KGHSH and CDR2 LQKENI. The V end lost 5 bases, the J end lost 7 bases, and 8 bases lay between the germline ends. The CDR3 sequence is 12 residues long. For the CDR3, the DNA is TGTGCCAGCTCATCTAGGGGTGAAAAACTGTTTTTT. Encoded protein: CASSSRGEKLFF.

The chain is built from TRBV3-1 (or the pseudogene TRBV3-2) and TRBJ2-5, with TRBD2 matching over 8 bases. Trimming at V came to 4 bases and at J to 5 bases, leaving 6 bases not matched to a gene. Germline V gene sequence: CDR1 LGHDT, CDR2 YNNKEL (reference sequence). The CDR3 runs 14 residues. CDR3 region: CASSPGGARETQYF. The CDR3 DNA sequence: TGTGCCAGCAGCCCGGGGGGGGCGCGGGAGACCCAGTACTTC.

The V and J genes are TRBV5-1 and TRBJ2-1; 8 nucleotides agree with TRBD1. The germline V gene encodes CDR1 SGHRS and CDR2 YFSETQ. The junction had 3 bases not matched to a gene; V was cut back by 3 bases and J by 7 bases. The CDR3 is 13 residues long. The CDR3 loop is CASSSDRANEQFF. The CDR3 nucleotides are TGCGCCAGCAGCTCGGACAGGGCGAATGAGCAGTTCTTC.

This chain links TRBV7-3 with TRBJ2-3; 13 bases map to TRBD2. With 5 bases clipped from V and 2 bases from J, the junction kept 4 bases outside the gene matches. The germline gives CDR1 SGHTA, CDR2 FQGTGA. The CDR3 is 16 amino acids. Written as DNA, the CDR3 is TGTGCCAGCAGCCTGGGACTAGCGGGGAACACAGATACGCAGTATTTT. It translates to CASSLGLAGNTDTQYF.

The CDR3: CAISASRENTEAFF. For the CDR3, the DNA is TGTGCCATCAGTGCATCCAGGGAGAACACTGAAGCTTTCTTT. This chain uses TRBV10-3 with TRBJ1-1, with D tentatively TRBD1 (5 bases). The V gene lost 4 bases and the J gene lost 1 base, with 10 bases spanning the gap. Germline V CDR1 and CDR2: ENHRY, SYGVKD. The CDR3 has 14 residues.

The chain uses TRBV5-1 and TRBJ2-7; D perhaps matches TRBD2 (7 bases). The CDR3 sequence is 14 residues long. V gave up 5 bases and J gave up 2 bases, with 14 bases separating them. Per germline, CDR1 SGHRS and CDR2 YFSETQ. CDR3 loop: CASSTGGGPYEQYF. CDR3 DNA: TGCGCCAGCAGTACTGGCGGGGGCCCCTACGAGCAGTACTTC.

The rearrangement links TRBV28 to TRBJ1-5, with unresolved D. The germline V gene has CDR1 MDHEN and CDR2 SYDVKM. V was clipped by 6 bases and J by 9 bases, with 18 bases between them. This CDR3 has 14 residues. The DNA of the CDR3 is TGTGCCAGCAGGGCCCCGGGTCCTTCGGGGCCCCAGCATTTT. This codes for CASRAPGPSGPQHF.

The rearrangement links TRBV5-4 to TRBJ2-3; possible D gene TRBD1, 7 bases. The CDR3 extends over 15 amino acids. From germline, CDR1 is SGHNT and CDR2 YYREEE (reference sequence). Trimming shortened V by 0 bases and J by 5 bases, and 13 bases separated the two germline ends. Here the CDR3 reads CASSLGGAGGDTQYF. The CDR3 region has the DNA TGTGCCAGCAGCTTGGGGGGGGCAGGGGGAGATACGCAGTATTTT. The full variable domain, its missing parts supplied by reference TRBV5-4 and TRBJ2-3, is ETGVTQSPTHLIKTRGQQVTLRCSSQSGHNTVSWYQQALGQGPQFIFQYYREEENGRGNFPPRFSGLQFPNYSSELNVNALELDDSALYLCASSLGGAGGDTQYFGPGTRLTVL.

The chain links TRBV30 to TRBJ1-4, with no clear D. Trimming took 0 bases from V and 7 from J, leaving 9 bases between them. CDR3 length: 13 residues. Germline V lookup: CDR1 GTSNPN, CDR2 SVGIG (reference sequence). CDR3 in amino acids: CAWSVRLGEKLFF. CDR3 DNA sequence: TGTGCCTGGAGTGTCAGGCTCGGTGAAAAACTGTTTTTT. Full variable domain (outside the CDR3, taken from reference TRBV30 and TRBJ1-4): SQTIHQWPATLVQPVGSPLSLECTVEGTSNPNLYWYRQAAGRGLQLLFYSVGIGQISSEVPQNLSASRPQDRQFILSSKKLLLSDSGFYLCAWSVRLGEKLFFGSGTQLSVL.

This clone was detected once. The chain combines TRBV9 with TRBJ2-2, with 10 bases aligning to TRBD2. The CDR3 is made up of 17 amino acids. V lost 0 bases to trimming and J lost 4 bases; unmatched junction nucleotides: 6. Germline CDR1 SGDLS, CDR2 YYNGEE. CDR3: CASSVGNSGGATGELFF. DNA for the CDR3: TGTGCCAGCAGCGTAGGAAACAGCGGGGGGGCCACCGGGGAGCTGTTTTTT.

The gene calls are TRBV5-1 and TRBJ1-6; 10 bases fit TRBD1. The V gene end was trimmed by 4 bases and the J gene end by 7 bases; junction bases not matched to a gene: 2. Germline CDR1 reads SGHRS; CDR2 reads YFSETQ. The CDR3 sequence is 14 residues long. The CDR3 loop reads CASSEDRGNSPLHF. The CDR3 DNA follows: TGCGCCAGCAGCGAGGACAGGGGGAATTCACCCCTCCACTTT. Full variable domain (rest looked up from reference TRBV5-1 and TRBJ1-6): KAGVTQTPRYLIKTRGQQVTLSCSPISGHRSVSWYQQTPGQGLQFLFEYFSETQRNKGNFPGRFSGRQFSNSRSEMNVSTLELGDSALYLCASSEDRGNSPLHFGNGTRLTVT.